One sample yielded the 24 T cell receptor beta chains listed below, sequenced in a study of neurological immune-mediated disorders. TCRdb called the 5' RACE reads again in MiXCR, with one record for every CDR3 protein. The sample has roughly 38,000 distinct CDR3 sequences, less than 8.5% seen once; the top ten hold about 4.6%. Material: PBMCs. These receptors all come from a woman in her thirties or forties in good health.

The table lists this clonotype with many counts. The V gene is TRBV5-1, the J gene TRBJ2-1, with 8 bases lining up with TRBD2. Germline assignment: CDR1 SGHRS and CDR2 YFSETQ. This CDR3 has 14 residues. Trimming at V came to 10 bases and at J to 3 bases, leaving 9 bases not matched to a gene. CDR3 sequence reads: CACGRQGNYNEQFF. The CDR3 region has the DNA TGCGCCTGCGGGAGGCAAGGAAACTACAATGAGCAGTTCTTC. Full variable domain (remainder filled in from reference TRBV5-1 and TRBJ2-1): KAGVTQTPRYLIKTRGQQVTLSCSPISGHRSVSWYQQTPGQGLQFLFEYFSETQRNKGNFPGRFSGRQFSNSRSEMNVSTLELGDSALYLCACGRQGNYNEQFFGPGTRLTVL.

Of note for this clonotype: Relative to the germline gene, one junction end is altered; a read error may explain this. The V gene is TRBV5-1, the J gene TRBJ2-3; D is unresolved. CDR1 and CDR2 from the germline V gene are SGHRS and YFSETQ. The CDR3 extends over 11 amino acids. The CDR3 DNA reads TGCGCCAGCAGCATAAGGGATAAGCAGTATTTT. Amino acid sequence: CASSIRDKQYF.

This clonotype was counted at least ten times. The gene calls are TRBV24-1 and TRBJ2-3; D uncertain. Trimming stripped 3 bases from V and 5 bases from J, with 2 bases between. The CDR3 totals 11 residues. CDR1 is KGHDR and CDR2 is SFDVKD in the germline V gene. The CDR3 DNA sequence: TGTGCCACCAGTGATCAAGATACGCAGTATTTT. Translating it yields CATSDQDTQYF.

The sample holds many counts of this clonotype. V gene TRBV3-1 combines with J gene TRBJ2-7, with D perhaps TRBD2 (6 bases). CDR3 length: 14 residues. Between the trimmed V and J ends, which lost 4 bases and 1 base, there was a span of 11 bases. Germline assignment: CDR1 LGHDT and CDR2 YNNKEL (reference sequence). The CDR3 protein is CASSLLADSYEQYF. The DNA of the CDR3 is TGTGCCAGCAGCCTTTTAGCGGATTCCTACGAGCAGTACTTC.

This clonotype was observed many times. This chain uses TRBV29-1 with TRBJ1-1, with D perhaps matching TRBD1 (6 bases). V was trimmed by 8 bases and J by 1 base, leaving 8 bases between them. Germline V gives CDR1 SQVTM, CDR2 ANQGSEA. The CDR3 is 11 residues long. The CDR3 loop is CSSRGNTEAFF. CDR3 sequence (DNA): TGCAGCTCCAGGGGGAACACTGAAGCTTTCTTT.

This clonotype was detected many times. The genes are TRBV20-1 and TRBJ2-7, with D hard to call. Germline V CDR1 and CDR2: DFQATT, SNEGSKA (reference sequence). This CDR3 spans 14 amino acids. With 0 bases removed from V and 0 bases from J, the gap between germline ends came to 9 bases. The CDR3: CSARDPAVSYEQYF. CDR3 in DNA: TGCAGTGCTAGAGATCCAGCAGTCTCCTACGAGCAGTACTTC.

In this sample, this clonotype turned up many times. The rearrangement links TRBV28 to TRBJ2-7, with 7 positions matching TRBD1. The CDR3 spans 15 residues. Losses at the gene ends were 7 bases for V and 1 base for J; bases not matched to a gene: 10. Germline V lookup: CDR1 MDHEN, CDR2 SYDVKM. The CDR3 nucleotides are TGTGCCAGCATCTCCCGCTGGGACAGTTCCTACGAGCAGTACTTC. Protein product: CASISRWDSSYEQYF.

This clonotype has a count of ten or more. The chain's CDR3 is CASRDTKGGANVLTF. The CDR3 DNA reads as TGTGCCAGCAGAGACACAAAAGGTGGGGCCAACGTCCTGACTTTC. The chain is built from TRBV28 and TRBJ2-6; D gene unclear. The CDR3 runs to 15 residues. V was clipped by 6 bases and J by 3 bases, with 12 bases between them. Germline lookup yields CDR1 MDHEN and CDR2 SYDVKM. Supplemented by reference TRBV28 and TRBJ2-6, the full variable domain reads DVKVTQSSRYLVKRTGEKVFLECVQDMDHENMFWYRQDPGLGLRLIYFSYDVKMKEKGDIPEGYSVSREKKERFSLILESASTNQTSMYLCASRDTKGGANVLTFGAGSRLTVL.

The sample holds many counts of this clonotype. The chain links TRBV2 to TRBJ2-1; 8 bases line up with TRBD2. Trimming at V came to 5 bases and at J to 8 bases, leaving 11 bases not matched to a gene. The CDR3 consists of 15 residues. Germline V gene data show CDR1 as SNHLY and CDR2 as FYNNEI. The CDR3 region is CASSRLAGGSYEQFF. In DNA form, the CDR3 reads TGTGCCAGCAGTCGTCTGGCGGGAGGTAGTTATGAGCAGTTCTTC. The full variable domain, rest sourced from reference TRBV2 and TRBJ2-1, is EPEVTQTPSHQVTQMGQEVILRCVPISNHLYFYWYRQILGQKVEFLVSFYNNEISEKSEIFDDQFSVERPDGSNFTLKIRSTKLEDSAMYFCASSRLAGGSYEQFFGPGTRLTVL.

The DNA of the CDR3 is TGTGCCAGCAGCATGTCTAGGAACACCGGGGAGCTGTTTTTT. Its translation is CASSMSRNTGELFF. V usage is TRBV7-9 and J usage is TRBJ2-2; D is uncertain. Germline-derived CDR1 and CDR2 are SEHNR and FQNEAQ (reference sequence). The V gene lost 5 bases and the J gene lost 1 base, with 8 bases spanning the gap. CDR3 length: 14 residues.

Ten or more counts support this clonotype. The chain couples TRBV4-1 to TRBJ2-1, with D hard to call. The ends were cut back, 0 bases at V and 6 bases at J, with 12 bases in the middle. The CDR3 is made up of 15 amino acids. Germline CDR1 MGHRA, CDR2 YSYEKL. The CDR3 DNA reads as TGCGCCAGCAGCCAAGATCTCGGCATAATCAATGAGCAGTTCTTC. Translating gives CASSQDLGIINEQFF.

In this sample, this clonotype turned up many times. The chain uses TRBV12-3 or TRBV12-4 and TRBJ2-7; no clear D. The CDR3 loop spans 14 amino acids. With 7 bases removed from V and 1 base from J, the gap between germline ends came to 14 bases. CDR3 residues: CASTLGVMSYEQYF. CDR3 sequence (DNA): TGTGCCAGCACCCTTGGCGTAATGTCCTACGAGCAGTACTTC.

This clonotype was seen at least ten times. J is TRBJ2-1 and V is TRBV3-1, with TRBD2 matching 8 bases. J gave up 7 bases and V 2 bases, and 10 bases lay outside the gene matches. The CDR3 covers 16 residues. The germline gives CDR1 LGHDT, CDR2 YNNKEL (reference sequence). CDR3 in amino acids: CASSQRLAPGVNEQFF. DNA for the CDR3: TGTGCCAGCAGCCAACGACTAGCGCCGGGCGTGAATGAGCAGTTCTTC.

This clonotype was observed many times. J is TRBJ2-5 and V is TRBV7-8; D may be TRBD1 (5 bases). The CDR3 spans 15 residues. Germline V gene lookup returns CDR1 SGHVS and CDR2 FQNEAQ. Trimming removed 1 base from V and 10 bases from J, with 19 bases in between. The CDR3 loop reads CASSLDGGAPPDQYF. The CDR3 DNA sequence: TGTGCCAGCAGCTTAGATGGTGGGGCCCCCCCCGACCAGTACTTC.

This clonotype was recorded at least ten times. This chain uses TRBV4-1 with TRBJ2-3, with D unclear. The CDR3 has 15 amino acids. In germline, CDR1 is MGHRA, CDR2 YSYEKL. The V gene lost 2 bases and the J gene lost 0 bases, with 9 bases spanning the gap. This CDR3 reads CASSQTQPSTDTQYF. The CDR3 DNA reads TGCGCCAGCAGCCAAACACAGCCGAGCACAGATACGCAGTATTTT.

This clonotype was seen many times. The genes are TRBV7-9 and TRBJ2-5, with 14 bases aligning to TRBD2. The V segment lost 5 bases and the J segment 5 bases; nucleotides outside the gene matches: 13. The germline V gene encodes CDR1 SEHNR and CDR2 FQNEAQ (reference sequence). This CDR3 is built from 18 residues. As DNA, the CDR3 is TGTGCCAGCAGCGGAACCGGGACTAGCGGGAGAAGGGTCGAGACCCAGTACTTC. It codes for CASSGTGTSGRRVETQYF. Supplemented by reference TRBV7-9 and TRBJ2-5, the full variable domain reads DTGVSQNPRHKITKRGQNVTFRCDPISEHNRLYWYRQTLGQGPEFLTYFQNEAQLEKSRLLSDRFSAERPKGSFSTLEIQRTEQGDSAMYLCASSGTGTSGRRVETQYFGPGTRLLVL.

The table lists this clonotype with many counts. The chain is built from TRBV5-6 and TRBJ2-7; 7 bases map to TRBD1. This CDR3 contains 14 residues. V dropped 7 bases and J dropped 3; count of bases not matched to a gene: 10. Germline V CDR1 and CDR2: SGHDT, YYEEEE. CDR3: CASSQTGFNYEQYV. CDR3 coding DNA: TGTGCCAGCTCACAGACAGGGTTTAACTACGAGCAGTACGTC.

This clonotype was seen ten or more times. V gene TRBV6-5 combines with J gene TRBJ2-1; 9 bases are shared with TRBD2. This CDR3 spans 18 amino acids. The V and J ends lost 0 bases and 0 bases, in that order; junction bases with no gene match: 6. CDR1 is MNHEY, CDR2 SVGAGI, per germline. CDR3 region: CASSYSVLAGYSYNEQFF. The CDR3, as DNA: TGTGCCAGCAGTTACTCAGTACTAGCGGGTTACTCCTACAATGAGCAGTTCTTC.

This clonotype was seen ten or more times. CDR3 in amino acids: CASSSAGSPLHF. The CDR3 DNA follows: TGTGCCAGCAGCTCAGCGGGGTCACCCCTCCACTTT. V is TRBV11-1 and J is TRBJ1-6; D unresolved. The ends were cut back, 4 bases at V and 10 bases at J, with 8 bases in the middle. There are 12 residues in the CDR3. CDR1 and CDR2 (germline): SGHAT, FQDESV (reference sequence).

This clonotype came up a few times. A much more abundant neighbour one base away suggests this may be a read error. This sequence joins TRBV7-3 and TRBJ2-7, with D perhaps matching TRBD1 or TRBD2 (5 bases each). The CDR3 runs 13 residues. Germline lookup yields CDR1 SGHTA and CDR2 FQGTGA. The CDR3 DNA reads as TGTACCAGCAGCCGGGACCGCTCCTACGAGCAGTACTTC. As protein: CTSSRDRSYEQYF.

This clonotype came up many times. This rearrangement joins TRBV20-1 to TRBJ2-1, with 8 bases that match TRBD2. Germline-derived CDR1 and CDR2 are DFQATT and SNEGSKA (reference sequence). V trimming: 6 bases; J trimming: 6 bases; junction bases outside the gene matches: 7. The CDR3 spans 13 residues. CDR3 protein: CSASGGTSNEQFF. CDR3 nucleotide sequence: TGCAGTGCCTCAGGCGGGACTAGCAATGAGCAGTTCTTC.

The sample holds a few counts of this clonotype. This sequence joins TRBV12-3 or TRBV12-4 and TRBJ1-1, with D perhaps matching TRBD1 (5 bases). The ends were cut back, 5 bases at V and 0 bases at J, with 13 bases in the middle. This CDR3 contains 15 residues. Here the CDR3 DNA reads TGTGCCAGCAGTACCCGGGACCCCATGAACACTGAAGCTTTCTTT. Protein product: CASSTRDPMNTEAFF.

This clonotype was seen a handful of times. V and J are TRBV27 and TRBJ1-5; D is perhaps TRBD1 (5 bases). Trimming stripped 2 bases from V and 1 base from J, with 6 bases between. There are 14 residues in the CDR3. Germline values: CDR1 MNHEY, CDR2 SMNVEV (reference sequence). The CDR3 region is CASSLRQSNQPQHF. CDR3 sequence (DNA): TGTGCCAGCAGTTTAAGACAGAGCAATCAGCCCCAGCATTTT.

This clonotype has ten or more counts. The rearrangement links TRBV9 to TRBJ1-3; D might be TRBD1 (6 bases). CDR1 and CDR2 (germline): SGDLS, YYNGEE. V gave up 4 bases and J gave up 0 bases, with 14 bases separating them. This CDR3 spans 16 amino acids. The CDR3 DNA reads TGTGCCAGCAGCCCAGGGACACCGGCCTCTGGAAACACCATATATTTT. It codes for CASSPGTPASGNTIYF.